These 18 T cell receptor beta chains originate from one sample sequenced in a study of identifying expanded T cells in peripheral blood. Generated by immunoSEQ multiplex PCR, the TCRdb table keeps only in-frame clones and is missing some. The sample has 100,000 or so clones; around 88% are singletons. Input material: blood. The receptors shown here come from a person aged 18-70 years in good health.

The rearrangement uses TRBV19 and TRBJ2-2, with 7 positions matching TRBD1. V lost 3 bases and J lost 6; bases outside the gene matches: 10. The CDR3 has 16 amino acids. Germline loops: CDR1 LNHDA, CDR2 SQIVND (reference sequence). For the CDR3, the DNA is TGTGCCAGTAGTATTGAGGGGGCGATCGGCGCCGGGGAGCTGTTTTTT. Protein: CASSIEGAIGAGELFF.

The CDR3 sequence: CASSPEGRVGYEQYF. The CDR3 bases are TGTGCCAGCTCACCAGAGGGCAGGGTCGGTTACGAGCAGTACTTC. V and J are TRBV18 and TRBJ2-7, with D perhaps assigned TRBD1 or TRBD2 (5 bases each). The CDR3 consists of 15 residues. The V and J ends lost 2 bases and 4 bases respectively, with 15 bases between them. Germline V gene lookup returns CDR1 KGHSH and CDR2 LQKENI. The full variable domain, its missing parts supplied by reference TRBV18 and TRBJ2-7, is NAGVMQNPRHLVRRRGQEARLRCSPMKGHSHVYWYRQLPEEGLKFMVYLQKENIIDESGMPKERFSAEFPKEGPSILRIQQVVRGDSAAYFCASSPEGRVGYEQYFGPGTRLTVT.

The chain links TRBV11-2 to TRBJ1-6, with D perhaps matching TRBD1 (5 bases). In germline, CDR1 is SGHAT, CDR2 FQNNGV. The CDR3 contains 14 residues. V lost 5 bases and J 8 bases, leaving 13 bases between the germline ends. Here the CDR3 DNA reads TGTGCCAGCAGCCCACAGGTGGCTGATTCACCCCTCCACTTT. It yields the protein CASSPQVADSPLHF.

This rearrangement joins TRBV7-2 to TRBJ2-5, with 11 bases lining up with TRBD2. CDR1 and CDR2 (germline): SGHTA, FQGNSA. This CDR3 has 15 amino acids. V lost 8 bases to trimming and J lost 1 base; unmatched junction nucleotides: 6. CDR3 nucleotide sequence: TGTGCCAGCCTCGGGACTAGCGGCCTCCAAGAGACCCAGTACTTC. Its protein product is CASLGTSGLQETQYF.

The CDR3 DNA is TGTGCCAGCAGCTCGATCAGGGGTAACGAGCAGTACTTC. This gives the protein CASSSIRGNEQYF. This chain connects TRBV7-2 to TRBJ2-7; TRBD1 might be the D (6 bases). The V end lost 4 bases, the J end lost 5 bases, and 12 bases lay between the germline ends. The CDR3 has 13 residues. Germline CDR1 is SGHTA and CDR2 is FQGNSA.

The rearrangement joins TRBV30 to TRBJ2-1, with 10 bases fitting TRBD2. V shed 3 bases, J shed 4 bases, and the junction held 6 bases outside the gene matches. Germline V gene data show CDR1 as GTSNPN and CDR2 as SVGIG (reference sequence). CDR3 length: 15 residues. CDR3 loop: CAWSPGSGGYNEQFF. The DNA for the CDR3 is TGTGCCTGGAGCCCCGGTAGCGGGGGGTACAATGAGCAGTTCTTC. The variable domain in full, completed from reference TRBV30 and TRBJ2-1, reads SQTIHQWPATLVQPVGSPLSLECTVEGTSNPNLYWYRQAAGRGLQLLFYSVGIGQISSEVPQNLSASRPQDRQFILSSKKLLLSDSGFYLCAWSPGSGGYNEQFFGPGTRLTVL.

The V gene is TRBV6-5, the J gene TRBJ2-6, with a weak D call TRBD1 (5 bases). Trimming shortened V by 4 bases and J by 0 bases, and 10 bases separated the two germline ends. CDR1 is MNHEY, CDR2 SVGAGI, per germline. This CDR3 spans 16 amino acids. CDR3 protein: CASSLDSPSGANVLTF. CDR3 nucleotides: TGTGCCAGCAGTTTAGACAGCCCCTCTGGGGCCAACGTCCTGACTTTC.

The chain recombines TRBV4-2 with TRBJ1-5, with 7 bases identical to TRBD1. The ends lost 4 bases at V and 5 bases at J; junction bases unmatched: 26. The CDR3 runs to 21 residues. Germline V gene data show CDR1 as LGHNA and CDR2 as YNFKEQ. Written as DNA, the CDR3 is TGTGCCAGCAGCCCGGAGCCCTCCTGGACAGGAGGGGATGGAAAAGATCAGCCCCAGCATTTT. It is translated as CASSPEPSWTGGDGKDQPQHF.

This rearrangement joins TRBV10-3 to TRBJ2-1; maybe TRBD1 (6 bases). Germline V gene data show CDR1 as ENHRY and CDR2 as SYGVKD. This CDR3 spans 15 amino acids. Trimming cost V 5 bases and J 5 bases, with 16 bases left between them. Here the CDR3 DNA reads TGTGCCATCAGTCCCGGGCCCAGGGGTAACAATGAGCAGTTCTTC. Encoded protein: CAISPGPRGNNEQFF.

The chain has TRBV6-5 and TRBJ2-5, with 9 bases that match TRBD1. Germline values: CDR1 MNHEY, CDR2 SVGAGI. This CDR3 has 15 residues. J gave up 2 bases and V 0 bases, and 1 base lay outside the gene matches. The CDR3 is CASSYSGTGQETQYF. The CDR3 nucleotides are TGTGCCAGCAGTTACTCAGGGACAGGGCAAGAGACCCAGTACTTC.

The chain is built from TRBV25-1 and TRBJ1-2; no clear D. This CDR3 has 14 amino acids. The germline CDR1 and CDR2 sequences are MGHDK and SYGVNS. Trimming took 7 bases from V and 2 from J, leaving 14 bases between them. The DNA for the CDR3 is TGTGCCAGCATGGGTGCGTCGGTCAACTATGGCTACACCTTC. As protein: CASMGASVNYGYTF.

This clone was seen only once. The chain recombines TRBV7-2 with TRBJ1-2; 10 bases fit TRBD1. Germline V lookup: CDR1 SGHTA, CDR2 FQGNSA. V shed 0 bases, J shed 6 bases, and the junction held 4 bases outside the gene matches. This CDR3 is 15 amino acids long. CDR3 bases: TGTGCCAGCAGCTTAGCGACAGGGGGCTTTGATGGCTACACCTTC. Amino acids: CASSLATGGFDGYTF.

This clone was seen only a few times. This sequence joins TRBV7-8 and TRBJ1-5; TRBD1 might be the D (6 bases). The CDR3 extends over 15 amino acids. Germline values: CDR1 SGHVS, CDR2 FQNEAQ. V was shortened by 1 base and J by 7 bases, with 14 bases between the two germline ends. The CDR3 nucleotides are TGTGCCAGCAGCTTAGTTTCGGCAGGGGAGCAGCCCCAGCATTTT. It translates to CASSLVSAGEQPQHF. The complete variable domain, with remaining parts taken from reference TRBV7-8 and TRBJ1-5, reads GAGVSQSPRYKVAKRGQDVALRCDPISGHVSLFWYQQALGQGPEFLTYFQNEAQLDKSGLPSDRFFAERPEGSVSTLKIQRTQQEDSAVYLCASSLVSAGEQPQHFGDGTRLSIL.

As to this clone: The DNA is left out, because the CDR3 cannot be placed on it with certainty; the CDR3 is given as TCRdb lists it. The chain is built from TRBV6-4 and TRBJ1-6. Inclusive of both ends, the CDR3 amounts to 17 amino acids. CDR1 and CDR2 from the germline V gene are MRHNA and SNTAGT. CDR3 protein: CASSDPGRIVAPGALSF.

This clone was detected only once. The V call is TRBV10-3, the J call TRBJ1-2; no firm D call. The germline V and J ends were trimmed by 4 bases and 9 bases, with 15 bases remaining between them. In germline, CDR1 is ENHRY, CDR2 SYGVKD. The CDR3 has 13 amino acids. CDR3 residues: CAISGTTQVRYTF. The CDR3 DNA follows: TGTGCCATCAGTGGGACGACACAAGTTCGCTACACCTTC.

The chain couples TRBV18 to TRBJ2-5, with 10 positions matching TRBD1. CDR3 length: 16 amino acids. The V gene end was trimmed by 5 bases and the J gene end by 1 base; junction bases not matched to a gene: 7. Germline V gene sequence: CDR1 KGHSH, CDR2 LQKENI. The CDR3 nucleotides read TGTGCCAGCTCAGATAGACAGGGGGCCAGCCAAGAGACCCAGTACTTC. Protein product: CASSDRQGASQETQYF.

The rearrangement links TRBV6-1 to TRBJ1-1; D unresolved. The CDR3 sequence is 14 residues long. Germline V gene data show CDR1 as MNHNS and CDR2 as SASEGT. V was trimmed by 3 bases and J by 3 bases, leaving 11 bases between them. The chain's CDR3 is CASSDPARYTEAFF. The CDR3 nucleotides are TGTGCCAGCAGTGATCCGGCCCGCTACACTGAAGCTTTCTTT.

This chain uses TRBV6-6 with TRBJ2-4, with TRBD1 matching 8 bases. This CDR3 comprises 13 residues. Trimming removed 11 bases from V and 5 bases from J; junction bases left unmatched: 8. The germline V gene encodes CDR1 MNHNY and CDR2 SVGAGI (reference sequence). CDR3 bases: TGTGCCTGCCTCCAGGGGGCAGAAAACATTCAGTACTTC. Its translation is CACLQGAENIQYF.